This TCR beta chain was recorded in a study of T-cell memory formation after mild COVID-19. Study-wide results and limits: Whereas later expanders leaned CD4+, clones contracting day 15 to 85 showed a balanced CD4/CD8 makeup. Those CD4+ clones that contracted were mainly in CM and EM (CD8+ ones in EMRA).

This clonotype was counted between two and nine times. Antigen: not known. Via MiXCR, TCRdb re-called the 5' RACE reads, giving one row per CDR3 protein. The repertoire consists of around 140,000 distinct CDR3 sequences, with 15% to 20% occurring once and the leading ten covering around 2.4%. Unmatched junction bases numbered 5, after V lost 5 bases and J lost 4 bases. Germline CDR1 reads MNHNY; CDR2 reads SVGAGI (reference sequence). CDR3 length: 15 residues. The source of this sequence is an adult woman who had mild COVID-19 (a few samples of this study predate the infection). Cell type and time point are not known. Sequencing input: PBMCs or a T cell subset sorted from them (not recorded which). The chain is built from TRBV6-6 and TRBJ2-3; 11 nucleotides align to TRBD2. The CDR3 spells CASSSDSGGADTQYF. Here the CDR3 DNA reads TGTGCCAGCAGTAGCGATAGCGGGGGGGCAGATACGCAGTATTTT.